The TCR beta chain described here comes from a study of T cells in Graves' hyperthyroidism and ophthalmopathy. Points from the study as a whole: From stable hyperthyroidism, ophthalmopathy was separated by a 13 V-J model.

Germline V CDR1 and CDR2: MDHEN, SYDVKM. V was pared by 4 bases and J by 5 bases, with 20 bases between. CDR3 length: 17 residues. RNA transcripts yielded amplified TCR beta CDR3 regions. First-round RT-PCR of the TCR CDR3 relied on the HTBI primer set. One entry per CDR3 protein results from TCRdb running MiXCR on the multiplex PCR reads. In the table there are about 350,000 distinct CDR3 sequences, 15% to 20% of which are singletons. Diagnoses used clinical symptoms, serum thyroxine and TRAb, thyroid ultrasound and orbital computed tomography. PBMCs stemmed from approximately 10 ml fresh peripheral blood. This clonotype was detected many times. Its antigen remains unidentified.

The receptor's source is a woman between 35 and 50 years old with Graves' ophthalmopathy. The sequencing sample was made of blood. The chain recombines TRBV28 with TRBJ2-2; D remains unclear. The CDR3 here is CASSSFSQPRTTGELFF. The CDR3 DNA reads as TGTGCCAGCAGTTCCTTTTCGCAACCCCGGACGACCGGGGAGCTGTTTTTT.